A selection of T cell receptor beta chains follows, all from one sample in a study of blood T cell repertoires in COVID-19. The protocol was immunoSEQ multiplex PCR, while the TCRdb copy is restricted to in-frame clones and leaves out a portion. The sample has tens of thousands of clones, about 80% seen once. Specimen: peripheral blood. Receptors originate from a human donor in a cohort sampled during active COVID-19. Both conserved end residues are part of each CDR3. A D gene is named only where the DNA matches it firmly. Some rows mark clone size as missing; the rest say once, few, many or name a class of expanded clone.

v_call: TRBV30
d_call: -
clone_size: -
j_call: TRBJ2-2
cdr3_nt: TGTGCCTGGAGTGGAGGACTTAACACCGGGGAGCTGTTTTTT
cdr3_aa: CAWSGGLNTGELFF

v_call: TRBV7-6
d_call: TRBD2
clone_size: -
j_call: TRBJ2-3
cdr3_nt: TGTGCCAGCAGCGTAGCGGGAGGAGACACAGATACGCAGTATTTT
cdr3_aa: CASSVAGGDTDTQYF

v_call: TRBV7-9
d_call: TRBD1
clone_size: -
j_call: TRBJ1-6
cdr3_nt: TGTGCCAGCAGCACCCGGACAGGGACGGGAATCTCACCCCTCCACTTT
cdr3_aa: CASSTRTGTGISPLHF

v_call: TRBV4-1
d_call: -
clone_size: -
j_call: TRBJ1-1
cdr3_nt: TGCGCCAGCAGCCAGGGGGAGGGCACTGAAGCTTTCTTT
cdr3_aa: CASSQGEGTEAFF

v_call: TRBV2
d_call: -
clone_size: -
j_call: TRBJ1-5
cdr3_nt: TGTGCCAGCAGTGATCAACAGAACCAGCCCCAGCATTTT
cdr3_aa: CASSDQQNQPQHF

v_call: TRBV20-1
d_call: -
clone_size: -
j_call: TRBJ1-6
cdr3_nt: TGCAGTGCTACAGCAGGCTCACCCCTCCACTTT
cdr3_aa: CSATAGSPLHF

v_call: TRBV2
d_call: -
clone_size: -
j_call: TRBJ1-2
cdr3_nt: TGTGCCAGCACTTTTAACTATGGCTACACCTTC
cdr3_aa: CASTFNYGYTF

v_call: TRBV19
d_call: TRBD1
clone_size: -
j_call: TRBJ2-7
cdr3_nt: TGTGCCAGTAGTTTCGCCAGGACAGGGGGCAGTGTTCACGAGCAGTACTTC
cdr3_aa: CASSFARTGGSVHEQYF

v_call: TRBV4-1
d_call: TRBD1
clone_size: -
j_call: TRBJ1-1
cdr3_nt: TGCGCCAGCAGCCTAGCGGACAGGGGAACTGAAGCTTTCTTT
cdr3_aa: CASSLADRGTEAFF

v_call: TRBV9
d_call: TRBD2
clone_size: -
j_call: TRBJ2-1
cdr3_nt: TGTGCCAGCAGCGTTAGCGGGAGTCGGTACAATGAGCAGTTCTTC
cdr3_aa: CASSVSGSRYNEQFF

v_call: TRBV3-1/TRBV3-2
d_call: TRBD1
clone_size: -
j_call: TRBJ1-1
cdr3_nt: TGTGCCAGCAGCCAGCTGAAGAGAGCAGGGGGTGGGATCACTGAAGCTTTCTTT
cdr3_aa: CASSQLKRAGGGITEAFF

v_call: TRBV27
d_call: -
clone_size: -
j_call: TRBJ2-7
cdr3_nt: TGTGCCAGCAGTTTCCGAGGCAGCGACTACGAGCAGTACTTC
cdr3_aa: CASSFRGSDYEQYF

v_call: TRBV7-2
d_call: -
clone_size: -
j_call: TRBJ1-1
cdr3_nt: TGTGCCAGCAGCCTGCAGGGGACGGGAAACACTGAAGCTTTCTTT
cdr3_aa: CASSLQGTGNTEAFF

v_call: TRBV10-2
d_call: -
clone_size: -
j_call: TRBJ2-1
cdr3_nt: TGCGCCAGCGGCGGCCAGCTTGGTTATGAGCAGTTCTTC
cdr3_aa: CASGGQLGYEQFF

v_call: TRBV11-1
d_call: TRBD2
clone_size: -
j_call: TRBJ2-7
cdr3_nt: TGTGCCAGCAGCCCACCCGGGACTAGCGCCTCCTACGAGCAGTACTTC
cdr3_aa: CASSPPGTSASYEQYF

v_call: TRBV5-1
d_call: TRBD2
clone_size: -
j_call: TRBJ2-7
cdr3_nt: TGCGCCAGCAGCTTGGGATCGACGACTAGCGGGACAACCTACGAGCAGTACTTC
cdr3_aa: CASSLGSTTSGTTYEQYF

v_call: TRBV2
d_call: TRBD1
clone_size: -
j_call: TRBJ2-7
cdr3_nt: TGTGCCAGCATTCGGGGACAGGGGTTTGGCGAGCAGTACTTC
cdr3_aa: CASIRGQGFGEQYF

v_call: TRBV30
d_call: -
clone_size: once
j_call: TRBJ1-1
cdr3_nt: TGTGCCTGGAGACGACAGTCGGCTAACACTGAAGCTTTCTTT
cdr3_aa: CAWRRQSANTEAFF

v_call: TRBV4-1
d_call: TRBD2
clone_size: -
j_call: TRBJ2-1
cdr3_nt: TGCGCCAGCAGCTTCCTAGCGGGAGGTCTAAATGAGCAGTTCTTC
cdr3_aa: CASSFLAGGLNEQFF

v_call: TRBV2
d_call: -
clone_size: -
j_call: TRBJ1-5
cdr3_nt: TGTGCCAGCAGGGCCGGGGTTAATCAGCCCCAGCATTTT
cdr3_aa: CASRAGVNQPQHF

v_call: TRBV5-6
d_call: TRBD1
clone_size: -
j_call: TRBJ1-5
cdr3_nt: TGTGCCAGCAGGCCCGGGACAGGGAATCAGCCCCAGCATTTT
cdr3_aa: CASRPGTGNQPQHF

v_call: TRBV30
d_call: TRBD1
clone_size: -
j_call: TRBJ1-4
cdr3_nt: TGTGCCTGGAAGGGACAGGGGGGGATAGAAAAACTGTTTTTT
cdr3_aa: CAWKGQGGIEKLFF

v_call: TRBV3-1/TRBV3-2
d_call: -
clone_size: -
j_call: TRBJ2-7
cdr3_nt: TGTGCCAGCAGCCAAGATGGAGCCTACGAGCAGTACTTC
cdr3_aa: CASSQDGAYEQYF

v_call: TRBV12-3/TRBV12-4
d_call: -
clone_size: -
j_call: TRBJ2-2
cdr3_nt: TGTGCCAGCAGTCCGACTTACACCGGGGAGCTGTTTTTT
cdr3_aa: CASSPTYTGELFF

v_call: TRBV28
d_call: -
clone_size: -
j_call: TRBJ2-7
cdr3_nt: TGTGCCAGCAGCCCCGGGAACTCCTACGAGCAGTACTTC
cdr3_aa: CASSPGNSYEQYF

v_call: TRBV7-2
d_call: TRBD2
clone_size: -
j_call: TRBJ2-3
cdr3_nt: TGTGCCAGCAGCTTAGGGACTAGCGGGAGCGCTGGCACAGATACGCAGTATTTT
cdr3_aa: CASSLGTSGSAGTDTQYF

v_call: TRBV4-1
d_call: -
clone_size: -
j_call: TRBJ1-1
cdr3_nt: TGCGCCAGCAGCCAAGTTCGGGGCACTGAAGCTTTCTTT
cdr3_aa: CASSQVRGTEAFF

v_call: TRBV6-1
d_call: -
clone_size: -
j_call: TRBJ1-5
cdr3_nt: TGTGCCAGCAGTGAACCGGCAGGCCACTTTCAACCCCAGCATTTT
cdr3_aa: CASSEPAGHFQPQHF

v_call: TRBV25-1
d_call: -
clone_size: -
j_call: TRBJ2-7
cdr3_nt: TGTGCCAGCAGTGACTACACTAGCTCCCCAAACGAGCAGTACTTC
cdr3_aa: CASSDYTSSPNEQYF

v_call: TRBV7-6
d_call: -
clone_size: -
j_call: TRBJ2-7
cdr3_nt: TGTGCCAGCAGCTTAGGGGCTAGCGAAATATACGAGCAGTACTTC
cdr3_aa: CASSLGASEIYEQYF

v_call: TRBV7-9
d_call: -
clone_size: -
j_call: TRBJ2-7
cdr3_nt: TGTGCCAGCAGCTCGGGAGTCGGGCAGTACTTC
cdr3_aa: CASSSGVGQYF

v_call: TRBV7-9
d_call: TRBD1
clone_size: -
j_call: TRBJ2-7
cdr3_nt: TGTGCCAGCAGCCATGGACAGGGGTACTCCTACGAGCAGTACTTC
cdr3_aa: CASSHGQGYSYEQYF

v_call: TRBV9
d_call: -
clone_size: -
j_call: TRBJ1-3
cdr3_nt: TGTGCCAGCAGCGTACAGGGGACCGGAAACACCATATATTTT
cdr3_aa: CASSVQGTGNTIYF

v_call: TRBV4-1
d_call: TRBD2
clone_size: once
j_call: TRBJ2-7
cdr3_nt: TGCGCCAGCAGCCAAGACGGGAGGTCCCCTCCCTACGAGCAGTACTTC
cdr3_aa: CASSQDGRSPPYEQYF

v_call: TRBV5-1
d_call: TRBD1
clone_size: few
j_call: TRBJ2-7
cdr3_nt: TGCGCCTCGGACAGGGTCTACGAGCAGTACTTC
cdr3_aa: CASDRVYEQYF

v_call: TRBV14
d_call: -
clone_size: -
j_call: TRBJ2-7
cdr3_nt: TGTGCCAGCAGCCAGGGGAGTGGCTCCTACGAGCAGTACTTC
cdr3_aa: CASSQGSGSYEQYF

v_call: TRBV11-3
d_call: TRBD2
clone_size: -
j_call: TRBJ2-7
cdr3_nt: TGTGCCAGCAGCTTAGGAGGTTTAGCGGGAGTGGACGAGCAGTACTTC
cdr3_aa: CASSLGGLAGVDEQYF

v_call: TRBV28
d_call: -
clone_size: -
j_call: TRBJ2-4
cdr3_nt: TGTGCCAGCAGTTTGGGCGGGAATCCTGTAGTTATTCAGTACTTC
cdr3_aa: CASSLGGNPVVIQYF

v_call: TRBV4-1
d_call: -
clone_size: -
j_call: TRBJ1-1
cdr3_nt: TGCGCCAGCAGCTTTGACACGAACACTGAAGCTTTCTTT
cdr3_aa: CASSFDTNTEAFF

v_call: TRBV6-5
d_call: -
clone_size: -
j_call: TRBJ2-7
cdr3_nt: TGTGCCAGCAGTACCCCGGACAGCCTCCACTACGAGCAGTACTTC
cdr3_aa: CASSTPDSLHYEQYF

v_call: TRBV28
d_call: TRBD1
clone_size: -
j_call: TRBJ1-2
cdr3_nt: TGTGCCAGCAGTCTACGGGACAGGGTATCAATGAACTATGGCTACACCTTC
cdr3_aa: CASSLRDRVSMNYGYTF

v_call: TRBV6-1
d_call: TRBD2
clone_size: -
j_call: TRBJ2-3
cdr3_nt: TGTGCCAGCAGTGAAGTGGCTAGCGGGGGCGGCACAGATACGCAGTATTTT
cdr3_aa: CASSEVASGGGTDTQYF